These 24 T cell receptor beta chains came from one sample sequenced in a study of T cell repertoires in cytomegalovirus infection. These TCRs' antigens remain unknown. Using its own MiXCR run on the reads, TCRdb lists one record per CDR3 protein. Of hundreds of thousands of distinct CDR3 sequences in the sample, 25% to 35% were seen once. The sequenced sample was cultured PBMCs, obtained from culture after CMV antigen stimulation. These receptors were collected from a human donor in good health (CMV status not recorded). Some clones in this sample may be carry-over from other donors' samples.

As concerns this clonotype: Relative to the germline gene, one junction end is altered; a read error may explain this. The rearrangement links TRBV28 to TRBJ2-7; D gene unclear. CDR1 MDHEN and CDR2 SYDVKM come from the germline V gene. The CDR3 contains 11 residues. CDR3 sequence reads: CASSFPGNRDF. In nucleotides, the CDR3 is TGTGCCAGCAGTTTTCCCGGCAATCGGGACTTC.

This rearrangement joins TRBV7-9 to TRBJ2-1, with D tentatively TRBD2 (6 bases). This CDR3 comprises 16 residues. V lost 2 bases to trimming and J lost 0 bases, with 11 bases between them. Germline CDR1 SEHNR, CDR2 FQNEAQ (reference sequence). The CDR3 protein is CASSLRGVSSYNEQFF. In DNA form, the CDR3 reads TGTGCCAGCAGCTTACGCGGGGTCAGCTCCTACAATGAGCAGTTCTTC.

The V call is TRBV7-6, the J call TRBJ1-1; D gene ambiguous. The CDR3 extends over 14 amino acids. Germline CDR1 is SGHVS and CDR2 is FNYEAQ. Trimming shortened V by 3 bases and J by 3 bases, and 11 bases separated the two germline ends. The CDR3 sequence is CASSFGVSDTEAFF. The DNA for the CDR3 is TGTGCCAGCAGCTTCGGGGTGTCAGACACTGAAGCTTTCTTT.

CDR3 amino acids: CASSGLIGFMNTEAFF. In DNA, the CDR3 is TGTGCCAGTAGTGGACTAATAGGATTTATGAACACTGAAGCTTTCTTT. The chain links TRBV19 to TRBJ1-1; D is unclear. The V end lost 5 bases, the J end lost 0 bases, and 16 bases lay between the germline ends. Germline V gives CDR1 LNHDA, CDR2 SQIVND (reference sequence). The CDR3 is made up of 16 amino acids.

The chain couples TRBV12-3 or TRBV12-4 to TRBJ2-5; D is undetermined. The CDR3 sequence is 13 residues long. The V gene lost 5 bases and the J gene lost 1 base, with 8 bases spanning the gap. CDR3 DNA: TGTGCCAGCAGTCACAGATTCCAAGAGACCCAGTACTTC. It yields the protein CASSHRFQETQYF.

In this sample, this clonotype turned up a few times. V is TRBV4-1 and J is TRBJ1-3; 7 bases line up with TRBD1. Germline V lookup: CDR1 MGHRA, CDR2 YSYEKL. The V and J ends lost 2 bases and 4 bases, in that order; junction bases with no gene match: 5. The CDR3 loop spans 15 amino acids. CDR3 in amino acids: CASSQPRDRGNTIYF. The DNA for the CDR3 is TGCGCCAGCAGCCAACCCCGGGACAGAGGAAACACCATATATTTT.

This clonotype was seen more than once but under ten times. The J gene is TRBJ1-6, the V gene TRBV7-2; TRBD1 agrees at 7 bases. CDR3 size: 14 residues. Germline assignment: CDR1 SGHTA and CDR2 FQGNSA. The junction had 7 bases not matched to a gene; V was cut back by 5 bases and J by 9 bases. CDR3 in DNA: TGTGCCAGCAGCCCGACAGGGCGTAGTTCACCCCTCCACTTT. Translation: CASSPTGRSSPLHF. Filled out from reference TRBV7-2 and TRBJ1-6, the complete variable domain reads GAGVSQSPSNKVTEKGKDVELRCDPISGHTALYWYRQSLGQGLEFLIYFQGNSAPDKSGLPSDRFSAERTGGSVSTLTIQRTQQEDSAVYLCASSPTGRSSPLHFGNGTRLTVT.

The rearrangement links TRBV20-1 to TRBJ2-1; D unclear. The CDR3 is made up of 12 amino acids. V was cut by 6 bases and J by 7 bases, with 13 bases left in between. Germline V gene data show CDR1 as DFQATT and CDR2 as SNEGSKA (reference sequence). CDR3 sequence: CSARTSGNEQFF. DNA for the CDR3: TGCAGTGCAAGAACCTCGGGTAATGAGCAGTTCTTC.

This chain links TRBV19 with TRBJ1-3, with D tentatively TRBD1 (6 bases). CDR3 size: 15 residues. Per the germline V gene, CDR1 is LNHDA and CDR2 is SQIVND (reference sequence). V was pared by 7 bases and J by 2 bases, with 15 bases between. The CDR3 loop is CASISRGLPGNTIYF. CDR3 bases: TGTGCCAGTATCTCCAGGGGCCTGCCTGGAAACACCATATATTTT.

CDR3 DNA: TGTGCCACCAGCACAGGAACCTACAATGAGCAGTTCTTC. Translated, it gives CATSTGTYNEQFF. The rearrangement joins TRBV15 to TRBJ2-1; D unresolved. The germline V gene has CDR1 LNHNV and CDR2 YYDKDF (reference sequence). Trimming took off 4 bases at V and 2 bases at J, with 6 bases between the two ends. The CDR3 loop spans 13 amino acids. The variable domain in full, with the rest retrieved from reference TRBV15 and TRBJ2-1, is DAMVIQNPRYQVTQFGKPVTLSCSQTLNHNVMYWYQQKSSQAPKLLFHYYDKDFNNEADTPDNFQSRRPNTSFCFLDIRSPGLGDTAMYLCATSTGTYNEQFFGPGTRLTVL.

This clonotype turned up a few times. V and J are TRBV27 and TRBJ2-7; D not resolved. Trimming removed 5 bases at V and 5 bases at J, with 16 bases between. CDR1 is MNHEY and CDR2 is SMNVEV in the germline V gene (reference sequence). This CDR3 is 14 amino acids long. The chain's CDR3 is CASSEASSWNEQYF. In nucleotides, the CDR3 is TGTGCCAGCAGTGAAGCTAGTTCATGGAACGAGCAGTACTTC.

The table lists this clonotype with many counts. V usage is TRBV7-2 and J usage is TRBJ2-7; the D gene could be TRBD1 or TRBD2 (6 bases each). Trimming removed 2 bases at V and 2 bases at J, with 10 bases between. This CDR3 comprises 14 residues. Germline V lookup: CDR1 SGHTA, CDR2 FQGNSA. The CDR3 coding sequence is TGTGCCAGCAGCTTATTTAGGGGGGCCTACGAGCAGTACTTC. Translation: CASSLFRGAYEQYF. The variable domain in full, with the rest retrieved from reference TRBV7-2 and TRBJ2-7, is GAGVSQSPSNKVTEKGKDVELRCDPISGHTALYWYRQSLGQGLEFLIYFQGNSAPDKSGLPSDRFSAERTGGSVSTLTIQRTQQEDSAVYLCASSLFRGAYEQYFGPGTRLTVT.

This clonotype came up a few times. The V call is TRBV28, the J call TRBJ2-4; weak D call: TRBD1 (6 bases). Trimming shortened V by 5 bases and J by 0 bases, and 11 bases separated the two germline ends. The CDR3 spans 15 residues. Germline assignment: CDR1 MDHEN and CDR2 SYDVKM. Here the CDR3 DNA reads TGTGCCAGCAGTCTGGACAGTGTAGCCAAAAACATTCAGTACTTC. It codes for CASSLDSVAKNIQYF. The full variable domain, in which reference TRBV28 and TRBJ2-4 provide the parts outside the CDR3, is DVKVTQSSRYLVKRTGEKVFLECVQDMDHENMFWYRQDPGLGLRLIYFSYDVKMKEKGDIPEGYSVSREKKERFSLILESASTNQTSMYLCASSLDSVAKNIQYFGAGTRLSVL.

Only a few counts were recorded for this clonotype. The chain uses TRBV20-1 and TRBJ2-3; 7 bases are a match to TRBD1. CDR1 and CDR2 (germline): DFQATT, SNEGSKA (reference sequence). This CDR3 is 15 amino acids long. Unmatched junction bases numbered 10, after V lost 3 bases and J lost 4 bases. Here the CDR3 reads CSARNRQGSADTQYF. The CDR3 region has the DNA TGCAGTGCTAGGAACAGACAGGGCAGTGCAGATACGCAGTATTTT.

The chain links TRBV30 to TRBJ1-2, with TRBD1 matching over 8 bases. The ends lost 3 bases at V and 7 bases at J; junction bases unmatched: 10. CDR1 and CDR2 (germline): GTSNPN, SVGIG (reference sequence). CDR3 length: 14 amino acids. The CDR3 sequence is CAWSSTQGAGGYTF. CDR3 in DNA: TGTGCCTGGAGCTCCACTCAGGGGGCAGGTGGCTACACCTTC.

This clonotype has at least ten counts. V usage is TRBV7-7 and J usage is TRBJ2-5; D remains ambiguous. V was trimmed by 4 bases and J by 5 bases, leaving 11 bases between them. Germline lookup yields CDR1 SSHAT and CDR2 FNYEAQ (reference sequence). The CDR3 sequence is 13 residues long. The CDR3 spells CASSSDARETQYF. DNA for the CDR3: TGTGCCAGCAGCTCCGACGCGCGGGAGACCCAGTACTTC.

V usage is TRBV5-5 and J usage is TRBJ2-3, with D possibly TRBD2 on 6 matching bases. Per the germline V gene, CDR1 is SGHKS and CDR2 is YYEKEE (reference sequence). The length of the CDR3 is 17 residues. V was trimmed by 4 bases and J by 2 bases, leaving 20 bases between them. DNA for the CDR3: TGTGCCAGCAGCCTGGATGGCTCCCGCGGGGTCACAGATACGCAGTATTTT. Residues: CASSLDGSRGVTDTQYF.

This clonotype was seen a handful of times. V is TRBV6-2 or TRBV6-3 and J is TRBJ2-1; a possible D gene is TRBD2 (5 bases). The CDR3 consists of 17 residues. V shed 5 bases and J shed 0 bases, with 17 bases lying between them. CDR1 is MNHEY and CDR2 is SVGEGT in the germline V gene. CDR3 amino acids: CASSRAHQRSSYNEQFF. The CDR3 coding sequence is TGTGCCAGCAGTCGCGCCCACCAGCGGAGCTCCTACAATGAGCAGTTCTTC.

In its sample, this clonotype was seen a few times. The V call is TRBV7-2, the J call TRBJ2-7, with unresolved D. CDR3 size: 13 residues. Germline CDR1 and CDR2: SGHTA and FQGNSA. V lost 2 bases, J lost 2 bases, and 7 bases lay in between. CDR3 coding DNA: TGTGCCAGCAGCTTAAACCCAGCCTACGAGCAGTACGTC. This encodes CASSLNPAYEQYV.

This clonotype was seen a few times. This sequence joins TRBV6-2 or TRBV6-3 and TRBJ1-5; D uncertain. This CDR3 is 15 amino acids long. The V end lost 2 bases, the J end lost 2 bases, and 10 bases lay between the germline ends. Germline V gives CDR1 MNHEY, CDR2 SVGEGT. The CDR3 sequence: CASSYRNAGNQPQHF. CDR3 nucleotide sequence: TGTGCCAGCAGTTACCGGAACGCGGGCAATCAGCCCCAGCATTTT.

This clonotype was recorded at least ten times. The chain joins TRBV7-6 to TRBJ2-5, with 10 bases that match TRBD1. V lost 4 bases and J lost 2; bases outside the gene matches: 1. Germline CDR1 SGHVS, CDR2 FNYEAQ. The length of the CDR3 is 14 residues. CDR3 residues: CASSSGQGQETQYF. CDR3 DNA sequence: TGTGCCAGCAGCTCGGGACAGGGGCAAGAGACCCAGTACTTC.

This clonotype has only one observation. V usage is TRBV6-2 or TRBV6-3 and J usage is TRBJ1-1; 8 nucleotides match TRBD1. After removal of 6 bases from V and 12 bases from J, the junction contained 6 bases not matched to a gene. This CDR3 has 11 amino acids. Per the germline V gene, CDR1 is MNHEY and CDR2 is SVGEGT. CDR3 region: CASRIQGEPFF. The CDR3 DNA is TGTGCCAGCAGGATACAGGGGGAACCTTTCTTT.

The J gene is TRBJ2-7, the V gene TRBV7-6, with TRBD1 identical over 7 bases. The CDR3 has 14 amino acids. From germline, CDR1 is SGHVS and CDR2 FNYEAQ. Here the CDR3 reads CAGSSSGTAYEQYV. The DNA for the CDR3 is TGTGCCGGCAGCTCTTCCGGGACAGCCTACGAGCAGTACGTC.

V gene TRBV12-3 or TRBV12-4 combines with J gene TRBJ2-3, with D perhaps matching TRBD2 (5 bases). This CDR3 is built from 14 residues. The V end was cut by 5 bases, the J end by 5 bases, with 14 bases between. CDR3 loop: CASSPGLTQDTQYF. CDR3 nucleotide sequence: TGTGCCAGCAGTCCCGGACTGACACAAGATACGCAGTATTTT.